Listed below are T cell receptor beta chains from one sample, sequenced in a study of blood T cells in healthy people across ages. Via MiXCR, TCRdb re-called the 5' RACE reads, giving one row per CDR3 protein. The table lists roughly 650,000 distinct CDR3 sequences, approximately 30% of them singletons, with roughly 14% in the top ten. Sequencing was performed on blood. The receptors were sampled from a woman of 80 years or more in good health. CDR3s leave out the opening cysteine and the closing phenylalanine or tryptophan. The order of the fields is clone size, J gene, V gene, CDR3 protein. For some rows the clone size is stated as once, few or many, or as a class when expanded; others skip it.

>NA|TRBJ1-6|TRBV27
ASSIRTGFSYNSPLH
>many|TRBJ2-5|TRBV7-2
ASSPDVSRETQY
>NA|NA|TRBV5-1
ASSLRTGKDEQY
>few|TRBJ1-1|TRBV30
AWSRGPNTEAF
>NA|TRBJ2-1|TRBV2
ASSVGLAGVNEQF
>many|TRBJ2-7|TRBV15
ATSRGVRDYEQY
>NA|TRBJ2-1|TRBV7-3
ASSLGTSGSPFDEQF
>NA|TRBJ1-1|TRBV4-1
ASSQEGGWGDTEAF
>NA|NA|TRBV6-6
ASGTSGIYEQY
>many|TRBJ2-7|TRBV4-2
ASSQDPGGPYEQY
>NA|TRBJ2-7|TRBV3-1
ASSQRLIACSYEQY
>many|TRBJ2-3|TRBV6-1
ASSQRTSGGAADTQY
>once|TRBJ1-6|TRBV5-1
ASSSNNPPLH
>few|TRBJ1-5|TRBV6-1
ASTALGTGGGQPQH
>NA|TRBJ1-1|TRBV25-1
ASSETALNTEAF
>NA|TRBJ1-5|TRBV2
ASSSITGTNNQPQH
>many|TRBJ2-1|TRBV3-1
ASSQVAGGPYNEQF
>many|TRBJ2-7|TRBV11-2
ASSLRTGPGEQY
>many|TRBJ1-2|TRBV3-1
ASSPLGTGGYDYGYT
>many|TRBJ2-4|TRBV7-2
ASSLKTGPRQY
>many|TRBJ2-5|TRBV2
ASSVREETQY
>many|TRBJ2-4|TRBV27
ASSSTGTSGQRNIQY